What follows describes a single T cell receptor beta chain. An end of the junction differs from the germline gene, which may be a read error. Germline loops: CDR1 LNHDA, CDR2 SQIVND (reference sequence). The CDR3 loop spans 11 amino acids. The sample belongs to a study of blood T cell repertoires in COVID-19. Background on the study: The United States, Italy and Spain provided the acute and convalescent COVID-19 samples. T cells, B-cell-depleted T cells, or PBMCs supplied cDNA or gDNA.

In the original analysis: The assay estimated nucleated cells by amplifying reference gene primers. Libraries were prepared by immunoSEQ multiplex PCR; TCRdb keeps only in-frame clonotypes and omits some of them. Clone size and the V and J calls come from that table; the DNA yielded D and trimming. The sample has about 230,000 clones, over 70% seen once. The rearrangement joins TRBV19 to TRBJ2-7; possibly TRBD2 for D (6 bases). Sequenced material: peripheral blood. This sequence originates from a woman older than 75 with acute or convalescent COVID-19. As DNA, the CDR3 is TGTGCCAGTTCCGATCGGACTATTCTAGACTTC. Amino acid sequence: CASSDRTILDF.